This T cell receptor (beta chain) was obtained from a study of blood T cell repertoires in COVID-19. In the study overall: The United States, Italy and Spain supplied acute and convalescent COVID-19 samples.

This CDR3 has 13 residues. V was pared by 6 bases and J by 5 bases, with 7 bases of the junction left unmatched. CDR1 and CDR2 (germline): SEHNR, FQNEAQ (reference sequence). This clone was recorded once. Sequenced by immunoSEQ multiplex PCR; TCRdb stores in-frame clones only, minus some. The repertoire holds some 90,000 clones, with approximately 90% as singletons. The TCR was taken from a man aged 45-65 years with acute or convalescent COVID-19. The gene calls are TRBV7-9 and TRBJ2-7; 7 bases line up with TRBD2. Sequenced input: peripheral blood. CDR3 sequence: CASSRGLENEQYF. CDR3 nucleotides: TGTGCCAGCAGTCGCGGACTAGAGAACGAGCAGTACTTC.